This T cell receptor (beta chain) was captured by sequencing in a study of blood T cell repertoires in COVID-19. Looking at the study overall: Whether acute or convalescent, the COVID-19 samples came from the United States, Italy and Spain.

Libraries were prepared by immunoSEQ multiplex PCR; TCRdb keeps only in-frame clonotypes and omits some of them. The sample lists under 150,000 clones; more than 75% were seen once. Trimming took off 0 bases at V and 2 bases at J, with 12 bases between the two ends. Germline CDR1 and CDR2: SGHRS and YFSETQ. This CDR3 comprises 16 residues. Sequences were obtained from peripheral blood. The clonotype was recovered from a woman in her forties or fifties who had recovered from COVID-19. V is TRBV5-1 and J is TRBJ1-3, with D hard to call. This chain's CDR3 is CASSLASGGAGNTIYF. The CDR3 bases are TGCGCCAGCAGCTTGGCCTCGGGAGGAGCTGGAAACACCATATATTTT.